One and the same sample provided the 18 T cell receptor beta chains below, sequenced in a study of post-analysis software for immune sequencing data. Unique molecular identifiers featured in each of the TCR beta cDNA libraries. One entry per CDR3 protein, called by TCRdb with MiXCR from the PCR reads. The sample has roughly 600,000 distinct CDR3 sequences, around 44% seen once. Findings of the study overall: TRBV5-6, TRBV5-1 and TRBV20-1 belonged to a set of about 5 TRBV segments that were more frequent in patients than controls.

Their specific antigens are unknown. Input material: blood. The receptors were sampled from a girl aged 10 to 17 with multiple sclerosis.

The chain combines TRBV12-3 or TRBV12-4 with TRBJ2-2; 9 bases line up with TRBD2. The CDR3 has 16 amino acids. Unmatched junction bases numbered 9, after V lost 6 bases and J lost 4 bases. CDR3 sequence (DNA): TGTGCCAGCAGCAGACGACTAGCGGACCTCACCGGGGAGCTGTTTTTT. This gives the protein CASSRRLADLTGELFF.

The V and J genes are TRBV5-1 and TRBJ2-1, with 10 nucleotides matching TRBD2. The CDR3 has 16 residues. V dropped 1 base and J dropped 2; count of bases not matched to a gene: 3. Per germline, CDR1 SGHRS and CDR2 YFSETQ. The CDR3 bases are TGCGCCAGCAGCTTGCTTAGCGGGGGGACCTACAATGAGCAGTTCTTC. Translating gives CASSLLSGGTYNEQFF.

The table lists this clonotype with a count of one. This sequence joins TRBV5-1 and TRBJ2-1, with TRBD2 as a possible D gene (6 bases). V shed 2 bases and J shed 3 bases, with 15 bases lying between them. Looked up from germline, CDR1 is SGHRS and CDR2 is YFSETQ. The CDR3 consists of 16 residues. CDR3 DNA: TGCGCCAGCAGCTTATACTCGTACGGGGGCTACAATGAGCAGTTCTTC. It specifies CASSLYSYGGYNEQFF. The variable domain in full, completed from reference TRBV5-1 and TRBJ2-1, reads KAGVTQTPRYLIKTRGQQVTLSCSPISGHRSVSWYQQTPGQGLQFLFEYFSETQRNKGNFPGRFSGRQFSNSRSEMNVSTLELGDSALYLCASSLYSYGGYNEQFFGPGTRLTVL.

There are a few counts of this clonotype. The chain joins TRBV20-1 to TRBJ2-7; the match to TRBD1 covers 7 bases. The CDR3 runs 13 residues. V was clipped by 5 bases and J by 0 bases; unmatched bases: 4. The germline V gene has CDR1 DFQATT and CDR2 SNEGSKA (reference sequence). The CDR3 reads CSASGTASYEQYF. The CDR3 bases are TGCAGTGCTTCCGGGACAGCCTCCTACGAGCAGTACTTC.

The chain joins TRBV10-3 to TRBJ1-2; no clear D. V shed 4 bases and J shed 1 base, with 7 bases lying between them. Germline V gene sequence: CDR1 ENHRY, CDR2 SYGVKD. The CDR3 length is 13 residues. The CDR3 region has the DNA TGTGCCATCAGTGGGAAGGGTAACTATGGCTACACCTTC. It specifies CAISGKGNYGYTF.

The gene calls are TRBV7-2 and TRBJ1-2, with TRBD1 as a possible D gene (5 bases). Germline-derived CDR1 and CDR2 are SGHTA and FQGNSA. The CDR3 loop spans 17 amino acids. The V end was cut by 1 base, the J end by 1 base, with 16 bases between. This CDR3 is CASSLGPSGPLNYGYTF. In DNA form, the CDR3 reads TGTGCCAGCAGCTTAGGGCCTTCAGGGCCTCTTAACTATGGCTACACCTTC.

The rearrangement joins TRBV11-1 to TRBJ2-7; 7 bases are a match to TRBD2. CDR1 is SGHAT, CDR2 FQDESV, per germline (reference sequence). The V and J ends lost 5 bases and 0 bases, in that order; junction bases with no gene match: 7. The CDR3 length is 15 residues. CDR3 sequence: CASSLTSASSYEQYF. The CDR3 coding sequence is TGTGCCAGCAGCCTTACTAGCGCCAGCTCCTACGAGCAGTACTTC.

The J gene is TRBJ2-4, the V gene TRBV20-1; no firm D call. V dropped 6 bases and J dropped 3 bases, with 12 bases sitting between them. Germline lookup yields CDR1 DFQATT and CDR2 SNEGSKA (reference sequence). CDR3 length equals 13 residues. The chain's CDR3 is CSAQDPGKNIQYF. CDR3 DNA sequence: TGCAGTGCCCAGGATCCGGGCAAAAACATTCAGTACTTC.

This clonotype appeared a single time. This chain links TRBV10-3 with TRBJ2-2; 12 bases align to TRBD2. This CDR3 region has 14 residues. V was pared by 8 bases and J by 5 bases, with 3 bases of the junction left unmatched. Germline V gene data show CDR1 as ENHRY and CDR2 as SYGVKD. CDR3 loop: CAIEGTSGTGELFF. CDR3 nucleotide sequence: TGTGCCATCGAGGGGACTAGCGGGACCGGGGAGCTGTTTTTT.

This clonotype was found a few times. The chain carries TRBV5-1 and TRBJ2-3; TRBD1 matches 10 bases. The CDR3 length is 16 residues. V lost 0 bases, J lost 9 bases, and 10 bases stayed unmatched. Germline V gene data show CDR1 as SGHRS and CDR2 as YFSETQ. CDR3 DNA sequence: TGCGCCAGCAGCTTGGTGGGACAGGGGACATCAGCGACGCAGTATTTT. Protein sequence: CASSLVGQGTSATQYF.

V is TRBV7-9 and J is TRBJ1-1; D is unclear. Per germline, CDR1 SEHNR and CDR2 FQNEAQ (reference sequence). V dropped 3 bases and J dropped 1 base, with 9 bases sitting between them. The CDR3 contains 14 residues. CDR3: CASSFGDPNTEAFF. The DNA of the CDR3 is TGTGCCAGCAGCTTCGGAGACCCGAACACTGAAGCTTTCTTT.

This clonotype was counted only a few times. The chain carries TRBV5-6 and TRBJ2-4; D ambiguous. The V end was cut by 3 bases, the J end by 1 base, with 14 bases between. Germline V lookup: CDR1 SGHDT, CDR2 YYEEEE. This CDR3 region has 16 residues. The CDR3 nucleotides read TGTGCCAGCAGCTCACGTTTTATGCTCGCCAAAAACATTCAGTACTTC. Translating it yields CASSSRFMLAKNIQYF. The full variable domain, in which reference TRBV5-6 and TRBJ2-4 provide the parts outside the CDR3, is DAGVTQSPTHLIKTRGQQVTLRCSPKSGHDTVSWYQQALGQGPQFIFQYYEEEERQRGNFPDRFSGHQFPNYSSELNVNALLLGDSALYLCASSSRFMLAKNIQYFGAGTRLSVL.

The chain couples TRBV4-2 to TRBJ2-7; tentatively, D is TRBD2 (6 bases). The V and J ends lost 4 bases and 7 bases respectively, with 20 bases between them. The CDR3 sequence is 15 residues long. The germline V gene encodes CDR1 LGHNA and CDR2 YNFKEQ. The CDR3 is CASSLVGTDPREQYF. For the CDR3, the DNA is TGTGCCAGCAGCCTGGTCGGGACTGACCCCCGGGAGCAGTACTTC.

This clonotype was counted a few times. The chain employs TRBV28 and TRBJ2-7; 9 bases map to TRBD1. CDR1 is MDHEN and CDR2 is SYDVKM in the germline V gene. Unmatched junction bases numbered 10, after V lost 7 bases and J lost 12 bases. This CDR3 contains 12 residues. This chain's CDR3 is CASITEGTGLYF. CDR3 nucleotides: TGTGCCAGCATCACTGAGGGGACAGGGCTGTACTTC.

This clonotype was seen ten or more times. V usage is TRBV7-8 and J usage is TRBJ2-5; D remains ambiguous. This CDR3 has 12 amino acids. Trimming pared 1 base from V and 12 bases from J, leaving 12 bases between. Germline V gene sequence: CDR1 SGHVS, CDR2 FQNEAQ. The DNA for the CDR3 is TGTGCCAGCAGCTTAGGGTCTGTCCCCGAGTACTTC. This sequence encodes CASSLGSVPEYF.

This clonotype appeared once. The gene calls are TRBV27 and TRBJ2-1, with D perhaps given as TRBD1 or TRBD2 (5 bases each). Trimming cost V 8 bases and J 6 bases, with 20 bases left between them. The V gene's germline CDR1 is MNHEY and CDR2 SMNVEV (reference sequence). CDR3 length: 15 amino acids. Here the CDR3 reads CASSGRGSRFNEQFF. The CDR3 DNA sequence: TGTGCCAGCTCCGGACGGGGCAGCCGATTCAATGAGCAGTTCTTC.

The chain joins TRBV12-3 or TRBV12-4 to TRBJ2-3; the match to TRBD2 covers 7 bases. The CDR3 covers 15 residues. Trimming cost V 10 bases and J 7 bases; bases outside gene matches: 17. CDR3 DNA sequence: TGTGCCATCATGACTAGCCTTATACCACCTTATACGCAGTATTTT. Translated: CAIMTSLIPPYTQYF.

Here the CDR3 reads CASSTDLTTSEQFF. The CDR3 DNA reads TGTGCCAGCAGTACCGACTTAACCACAAGTGAGCAGTTCTTC. The chain uses TRBV7-2 and TRBJ2-1; D call uncertain. Germline loops: CDR1 SGHTA, CDR2 FQGNSA. The CDR3 loop spans 14 amino acids. Trimming removed 6 bases at V and 9 bases at J, with 18 bases between.